Below, 18 T cell receptor beta chains from the same sample are listed, as sequenced in a study of shared clonotypes between healthy human individuals. Here immunoSEQ multiplex PCR was the method, and the copy in TCRdb shows in-frame clones only, minus some. The sample gives some 2,500,000 clones, less than 95% of which show up once; about 0.36% is in the top ten. Sequences were obtained from naive CD4+ T cells from PBMCs. The subset was: CD45RA+ positively selected. Receptor source: a man younger than 35 in good health. Some clones in this sample may be carry-over from other donors' samples.

The chain joins TRBV7-9 to TRBJ1-1; possibly TRBD1 for D (5 bases). CDR3 length equals 14 residues. V shed 2 bases and J shed 4 bases, with 11 bases lying between them. Per the germline V gene, CDR1 is SEHNR and CDR2 is FQNEAQ (reference sequence). The DNA of the CDR3 is TGTGCCAGCAGCTTACAGGGCATGAGCACTGAAGCTTTCTTT. Translated: CASSLQGMSTEAFF.

The chain has TRBV29-1 and TRBJ1-2; weak D call: TRBD1 (6 bases). This CDR3 has 14 residues. Trimming left V 3 bases short and J 0 bases short, with 11 bases between. In germline, CDR1 is SQVTM, CDR2 ANQGSEA. For the CDR3, the DNA is TGCAGCGTTGATTCAGGGGCAACTAACTATGGCTACACCTTC. Its protein product is CSVDSGATNYGYTF.

V usage is TRBV28 and J usage is TRBJ2-5, with 8 nucleotides matching TRBD2. The CDR3 sequence is 13 residues long. Germline trimming cut 3 bases from V and 13 bases from J; bases unmatched to any gene: 10. CDR1 is MDHEN and CDR2 is SYDVKM in the germline V gene. The chain's CDR3 is CASSFITAGEVYF. DNA for the CDR3: TGTGCCAGCAGTTTTATAACAGCGGGAGAGGTGTACTTC. Supplemented by reference TRBV28 and TRBJ2-5, the full variable domain reads DVKVTQSSRYLVKRTGEKVFLECVQDMDHENMFWYRQDPGLGLRLIYFSYDVKMKEKGDIPEGYSVSREKKERFSLILESASTNQTSMYLCASSFITAGEVYFGPGTRLLVL.

The V call is TRBV30, the J call TRBJ1-2; D remains unclear. V dropped 0 bases and J dropped 8 bases, with 13 bases sitting between them. The germline V gene encodes CDR1 GTSNPN and CDR2 SVGIG (reference sequence). This CDR3 is built from 13 residues. The CDR3 DNA sequence: TGTGCCTGGAGTGTACTAGTCGTGAGGGGCTACACCTTC. It encodes CAWSVLVVRGYTF.

With regard to this clone: This specimen includes other DNA sequences encoding the same CDR3. The chain uses TRBV5-1 and TRBJ2-5; a weak D match, TRBD1 (6 bases). From germline, CDR1 is SGHRS and CDR2 YFSETQ. V shed 2 bases and J shed 3 bases, with 11 bases lying between them. The CDR3 has 14 residues. CDR3 coding DNA: TGCGCCAGCAGCTTAGGAGACAGGAAAGAGACCCAGTACTTC. Translation: CASSLGDRKETQYF.

As concerns this clone: Distinct nucleotide sequences in the sample also encode this CDR3. This chain links TRBV20-1 with TRBJ1-3, with no clear D. CDR3 length: 10 amino acids. The V and J ends lost 6 bases and 3 bases respectively, with 3 bases between them. Germline V CDR1 and CDR2: DFQATT, SNEGSKA (reference sequence). CDR3 sequence (DNA): TGCAGTGCCCTTGGAAACACCATATATTTT. As protein: CSALGNTIYF.

The chain recombines TRBV5-6 with TRBJ2-1; 14 bases agree with TRBD2. Germline-derived CDR1 and CDR2 are SGHDT and YYEEEE. This CDR3 has 16 residues. Trimming took 5 bases from V and 7 from J; bases not matched to a gene: 8. In DNA form, the CDR3 reads TGTGCCAGCAGAAAAACCGGGACTAGCGGGAGAAATGAGCAGTTCTTC. Translated: CASRKTGTSGRNEQFF.

This clone was seen a single time. The V gene is TRBV7-3, the J gene TRBJ2-2, with a weak D call TRBD1 (6 bases). The CDR3 extends over 16 amino acids. In germline, CDR1 is SGHTA, CDR2 FQGTGA. V dropped 3 bases and J dropped 2 bases, with 13 bases sitting between them. The CDR3 reads CASSFSSGANTGELFF. The CDR3 nucleotides read TGTGCCAGCAGCTTTAGTTCAGGGGCCAACACCGGGGAGCTGTTTTTT.

The rearrangement uses TRBV5-1 and TRBJ2-7; 11 nucleotides agree with TRBD2. Germline lookup yields CDR1 SGHRS and CDR2 YFSETQ. This CDR3 has 15 residues. The trim removed 2 bases at V and 5 bases at J, leaving 6 bases unmatched. The DNA of the CDR3 is TGCGCCAGCAGCTTTATAGCGGGAGGGCCGGACGAGCAGTACTTC. Amino acids: CASSFIAGGPDEQYF.

This clone has just one count. V and J are TRBV15 and TRBJ2-1; D remains unclear. Trimming left V 11 bases short and J 12 bases short, with 17 bases between. The CDR3 extends over 11 amino acids. The germline V gene encodes CDR1 LNHNV and CDR2 YYDKDF (reference sequence). This chain's CDR3 is CASSRARAQFF. DNA for the CDR3: TGTGCCTCATCTCGAGCGCGCGCGCAGTTCTTC.

This chain connects TRBV2 to TRBJ2-2, with D uncertain. This CDR3 has 14 amino acids. Looked up from germline, CDR1 is SNHLY and CDR2 is FYNNEI. V was cut by 4 bases and J by 5 bases, with 11 bases left in between. The CDR3 loop reads CASSGEIGTGELFF. As DNA, the CDR3 is TGTGCCAGCAGTGGCGAAATAGGTACCGGGGAGCTGTTTTTT.

V and J are TRBV14 and TRBJ1-1; 7 bases map to TRBD1. The germline gives CDR1 SGHDN, CDR2 FVKESK. The CDR3 has 16 amino acids. Trimming cost V 4 bases and J 4 bases; bases outside gene matches: 12. In DNA form, the CDR3 reads TGTGCCAGCAGCCCGACAGGGATAACCCGGGGCACTGAAGCTTTCTTT. Translating gives CASSPTGITRGTEAFF.

This sequence joins TRBV4-3 and TRBJ2-1; 8 bases are shared with TRBD2. The length of the CDR3 is 18 residues. The germline V gene encodes CDR1 LGHNA and CDR2 YSLEER. Germline trimming cut 0 bases from V and 2 bases from J; bases unmatched to any gene: 9. CDR3 loop: CASSQDSLGGGTYNEQFF. In DNA form, the CDR3 reads TGCGCCAGCAGCCAAGATTCGCTGGGCGGGGGGACCTACAATGAGCAGTTCTTC.

This clone was counted a single time. The J gene is TRBJ2-7, the V gene TRBV13; perhaps TRBD1 as D (6 bases). In germline, CDR1 is PRHDT, CDR2 FYEKMQ (reference sequence). This CDR3 is 16 amino acids long. Deletions cut 2 bases from V and 5 bases from J, with 19 bases between. CDR3 residues: CASSLKPTGYGHEQYF. The CDR3 coding sequence is TGTGCCAGCAGCTTAAAGCCCACAGGGTATGGGCACGAGCAGTACTTC.

The chain recombines TRBV6-5 with TRBJ1-5; a possible D gene is TRBD1 (5 bases). This CDR3 region has 15 residues. Germline lookup yields CDR1 MNHEY and CDR2 SVGAGI. V lost 6 bases, J lost 6 bases, and 18 bases lay in between. CDR3 bases: TGTGCCAGCAGCCCCACTTTCAGGGAAGGTCAGCCCCAGCATTTT. Translating gives CASSPTFREGQPQHF.

The chain uses TRBV6-1 and TRBJ1-1; D ambiguous. The V gene's germline CDR1 is MNHNS and CDR2 SASEGT. V was clipped by 3 bases and J by 4 bases, with 12 bases between them. The CDR3 is 14 amino acids. CDR3 coding DNA: TGTGCCAGCAGTGAGGGTGGGTTCGGCACTGAAGCTTTCTTT. Translating it yields CASSEGGFGTEAFF.

Details on this clone: Other DNA variants within this sample encode the same CDR3. The genes are TRBV11-3 and TRBJ2-1; D unresolved. The CDR3 sequence is 15 residues long. Trimming left V 4 bases short and J 0 bases short, with 10 bases between. Germline V gene data show CDR1 as SGHNT and CDR2 as YENEEA. This chain's CDR3 is CASSSGQSSYNEQFF. The CDR3 DNA reads as TGTGCCAGCAGCTCAGGCCAGAGCTCCTACAATGAGCAGTTCTTC.

The V call is TRBV27, the J call TRBJ2-7; D may match TRBD1 or TRBD2 (5 bases each). Trimming shortened V by 3 bases and J by 3 bases, and 15 bases separated the two germline ends. This CDR3 region has 15 residues. Germline V gene data show CDR1 as MNHEY and CDR2 as SMNVEV (reference sequence). The CDR3: CASSLARGENYEQYF. CDR3 nucleotide sequence: TGTGCCAGCAGTTTGGCCCGAGGGGAGAACTACGAGCAGTACTTC.